The rows below give T cell receptor beta chains drawn from one sample of a study of regulatory T cells in long-lasting Graves disease. TCRdb independently ran MiXCR on the multiplex PCR reads; one entry per CDR3 protein. The sample contains just over 600,000 distinct CDR3 sequences, 15% to 20% of which appear only once. The data were also submitted as part of a second study, on T cells in Graves' hyperthyroidism and ophthalmopathy.

Sequenced material: peripheral blood mononuclear cells (PBMCs), taken at new diagnosis, from a patient treated with antithyroid drugs. Every receptor here comes from a woman aged 25-40 years with Graves disease. Each CDR3 is given with its conserved first and last residue. A D gene is named only where the DNA matches it firmly. Expanded clones are given a class, and other clones once, few, many or no size at all.

NA	TRBV3-1	NA	TRBJ1-5	CASKRQSIGQVQQLYSNQPQHF	TGTGCCAGTAAAAGACAGTCGATTGGCCAAGTCCAGCAACTCTATAGCAATCAGCCCCAGCATTTT
many	TRBV7-2	TRBD2	TRBJ2-3	CASSRLAEEGSSRTDTQYF	TGTGCCAGCAGCCGCCTAGCGGAGGAGGGCAGCTCTCGGACAGATACGCAGTATTTT
many	TRBV2	NA	TRBJ1-5	CASRSRDLDNQPQHF	TGTGCCAGCAGGTCCCGCGACTTAGACAATCAGCCCCAGCATTTT
NA	TRBV20-1	NA	TRBJ1-5	CSASRAGRRSNQPQHF	TGCAGTGCTAGTAGGGCGGGACGTCGGAGCAATCAGCCCCAGCATTTT
many	TRBV19	TRBD1	TRBJ1-1	CASSIQDRAGTEAFF	TGTGCCAGTAGTATTCAAGACAGGGCGGGCACTGAAGCTTTCTTT
NA	TRBV5-1	NA	TRBJ2-1	CASKTSDQHSYNEQFF	TGCGCCAGCAAAACTTCGGACCAGCACTCCTACAATGAGCAGTTCTTC
few	TRBV24-1	NA	TRBJ2-1	CATSLRSREHNEQFF	TGTGCCACCAGTCTGAGGAGTAGAGAACACAATGAGCAGTTCTTC
many	TRBV7-2	TRBD1	TRBJ2-3	CASSLVGQGSTDTQYF	TGTGCCAGCAGCTTAGTGGGACAGGGGAGCACAGATACGCAGTATTTT
few	TRBV20-1	TRBD2	TRBJ2-1	CSAYSGSFYEQFF	TGCAGTGCTTATAGCGGGAGTTTCTATGAGCAGTTCTTC
NA	TRBV29-1	TRBD1	TRBJ2-4	CSVTDRGNIQYF	TGCAGCGTGACGGACAGGGGAAACATTCAGTACTTC
NA	TRBV19	TRBD1	TRBJ1-1	CASSYRGMNTEAFF	TGTGCCAGTAGTTACAGGGGTATGAACACTGAAGCTTTCTTT
NA	TRBV29-1	NA	TRBJ2-7	CSVDQGSEQYF	TGCAGCGTTGATCAGGGTAGCGAGCAGTACTTC
many	TRBV5-1	NA	TRBJ1-2	CASSFTGGDGYTF	TGCGCCAGCAGCTTTACTGGGGGGGATGGCTACACCTTC
few	TRBV2	NA	TRBJ1-5	CASGKEVGNQPQHF	TGTGCCAGCGGCAAGGAGGTTGGCAATCAGCCCCAGCATTTT
many	TRBV20-1	NA	TRBJ2-5	CSAQGGATQYF	TGCAGTGCTCAGGGGGGGGCGACCCAGTACTTC
many	TRBV7-9	NA	TRBJ2-7	CASSSTTSLQSHFTYEQYF	TGTGCCAGCAGCTCCACAACTAGTCTCCAATCCCATTTTACCTACGAGCAGTACTTC
many	TRBV7-9	NA	TRBJ2-7	CASSFSQLSYEQYF	TGTGCCAGCAGCTTTTCACAGCTTTCCTACGAGCAGTACTTC
many	TRBV7-9	NA	TRBJ1-5	CASQGRRPHSNQPQHF	TGTGCCAGCCAGGGACGGCGGCCCCATAGCAATCAGCCCCAGCATTTT
NA	TRBV7-9	NA	TRBJ1-2	CASSPRGDHYGYTF	TGTGCCAGCAGCCCCCGGGGGGATCACTATGGCTACACCTTC
NA	TRBV20-1	NA	TRBJ1-4	CSARDSGATNEKLFF	TGCAGTGCTAGAGATTCGGGGGCAACTAATGAAAAACTGTTTTTT
many	TRBV7-9	NA	TRBJ2-2	CASSRFEGGSTGELFF	TGTGCCAGCAGCCGATTCGAAGGGGGTTCCACCGGGGAGCTGTTTTTT
few	TRBV28	NA	TRBJ1-2	CASSFGSGVENGYTF	TGTGCCAGCAGTTTCGGGTCAGGGGTGGAAAATGGCTACACCTTC
many	TRBV9	NA	TRBJ1-1	CASSVAGNPDTEAFF	TGTGCCAGCAGCGTAGCGGGGAATCCGGACACTGAAGCTTTCTTT
NA	TRBV29-1	TRBD1	TRBJ1-2	CSVSGTAGGYTF	TGCAGCGTTTCCGGGACAGCGGGCGGCTACACCTTC
NA	TRBV6-1	NA	TRBJ2-6	CASTPQQPSGANVLTF	TGTGCCAGCACCCCGCAACAGCCCTCTGGGGCCAACGTCCTGACTTTC
NA	TRBV7-2	NA	TRBJ1-6	CASSSPAAPLHF	TGTGCCAGCAGCTCCCCGGCGGCACCCCTCCACTTT
NA	TRBV5-1	NA	TRBJ2-1	CASSLVGGGGLSEQFF	TGCGCCAGCAGCTTGGTTGGCGGAGGGGGGTTGAGTGAGCAGTTCTTC
NA	TRBV14	NA	TRBJ1-5	CASSQWEGQPQHF	TGTGCCAGCAGCCAATGGGAGGGACAGCCCCAGCATTTT
NA	TRBV7-2	NA	TRBJ2-7	CASSLDAVNYEQYF	TGTGCCAGCAGCTTAGATGCGGTGAACTACGAGCAGTACTTC
many	TRBV20-1	NA	TRBJ1-1	CSARDPKDGNTEAFF	TGCAGTGCTAGAGACCCAAAGGACGGTAACACTGAAGCTTTCTTT
NA	TRBV5-6	TRBD1	TRBJ1-4	CASSLTGMNEKLFF	TGTGCCAGCAGCCTGACAGGGATGAATGAAAAACTGTTTTTT
many	TRBV29-1	TRBD1	TRBJ2-4	CSADRGRNIQYF	TGCAGCGCTGACAGGGGGCGCAACATTCAGTACTTC
few	TRBV20-1	NA	TRBJ2-7	CSARQSIYEQYF	TGCAGTGCCCGACAGAGTATCTACGAGCAGTACTTC
many	TRBV24-1	NA	TRBJ1-2	CATSERNYGYTF	TGTGCCACCAGTGAGAGGAACTATGGCTACACCTTC
few	TRBV19	NA	TRBJ2-2	CASSKEGPGATGELFF	TGTGCCAGTAGTAAGGAGGGCCCGGGCGCCACCGGGGAGCTGTTTTTT
many	TRBV2	NA	TRBJ1-4	CASSETGANEKLFF	TGTGCCAGCAGTGAGACAGGAGCTAATGAAAAACTGTTTTTT
few	TRBV20-1	TRBD2	TRBJ2-5	CSGLAGRETQYF	TGCAGTGGACTAGCGGGACGGGAGACCCAGTACTTC
many	TRBV2	TRBD1	TRBJ1-5	CASSQRQGAQPQHF	TGTGCCAGCAGCCAGCGGCAGGGGGCCCAGCCCCAGCATTTT
NA	TRBV7-3	TRBD1	TRBJ1-2	CASTRQGKRTF	TGTGCCAGCACCCGACAGGGAAAGCGCACCTTC
NA	TRBV28	NA	TRBJ2-6	CASSGGYAGANVLTF	TGTGCCAGCAGCGGAGGGTATGCTGGGGCCAACGTCCTGACTTTC
NA	TRBV19	NA	TRBJ1-4	CASSIGTVNAWLFF	TGTGCCAGTAGTATCGGGACGGTCAATGCGTGGCTGTTTTTT
few	TRBV28	TRBD2	TRBJ2-1	CASSSGLTQVWISSYNEQFF	TGTGCCAGCAGTTCGGGACTAACTCAGGTATGGATCAGCTCCTACAATGAGCAGTTCTTC
many	TRBV7-9	NA	TRBJ2-5	CASSDHGTQETQYF	TGTGCCAGCAGCGACCACGGGACTCAAGAGACCCAGTACTTC
many	TRBV2	NA	TRBJ1-6	CASSHLKEPLHF	TGTGCCAGCAGCCACCTTAAGGAGCCCCTCCACTTT
many	TRBV7-9	TRBD2	TRBJ2-7	CASSLPAGLAGWDYEQYF	TGTGCCAGCAGCTTACCTGCGGGACTAGCGGGATGGGACTACGAGCAGTACTTC
few	TRBV18	NA	TRBJ2-5	CASSPGVPQETQYF	TGTGCCAGCTCACCAGGAGTACCCCAAGAGACCCAGTACTTC